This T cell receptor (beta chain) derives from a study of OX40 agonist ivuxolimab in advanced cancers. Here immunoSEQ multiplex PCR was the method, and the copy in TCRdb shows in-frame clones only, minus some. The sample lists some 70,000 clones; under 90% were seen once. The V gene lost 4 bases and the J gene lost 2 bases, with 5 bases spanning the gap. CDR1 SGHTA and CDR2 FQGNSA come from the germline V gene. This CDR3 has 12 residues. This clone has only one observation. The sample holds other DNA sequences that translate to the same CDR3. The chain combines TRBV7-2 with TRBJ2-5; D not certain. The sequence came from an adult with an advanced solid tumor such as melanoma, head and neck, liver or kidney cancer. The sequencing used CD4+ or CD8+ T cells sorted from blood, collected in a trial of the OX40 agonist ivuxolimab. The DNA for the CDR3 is TGTGCCAGCAGCTGGGGTCAAGAGACCCAGTACTTC. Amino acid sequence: CASSWGQETQYF.